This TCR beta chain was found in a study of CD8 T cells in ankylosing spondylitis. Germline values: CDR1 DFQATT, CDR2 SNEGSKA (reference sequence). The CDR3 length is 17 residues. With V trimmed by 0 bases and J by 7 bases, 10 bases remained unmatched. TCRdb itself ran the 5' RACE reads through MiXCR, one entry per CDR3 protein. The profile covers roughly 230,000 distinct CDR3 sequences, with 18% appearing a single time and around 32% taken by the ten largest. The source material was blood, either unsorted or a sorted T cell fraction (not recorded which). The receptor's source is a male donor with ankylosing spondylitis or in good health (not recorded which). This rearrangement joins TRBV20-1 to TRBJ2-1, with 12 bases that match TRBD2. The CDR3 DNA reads TGCAGTGCTAGAGATAGGACTAGCGGGGAAGTTTGGAATGAGCAGTTCTTC. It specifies CSARDRTSGEVWNEQFF.